Listed here are 30 T cell receptor beta chains from one sample, sequenced in a study of OX40 agonist ivuxolimab in advanced cancers. Only in-frame clones appear in the TCRdb table, and some are missing; sequencing was by immunoSEQ multiplex PCR. The sample records tens of thousands of clones, around nine tenths being singletons. Sequenced material: CD4+ or CD8+ T cells sorted from blood, taken in a trial of the OX40 agonist ivuxolimab. The source of these receptors is an adult with an advanced solid tumor such as melanoma, head and neck, liver or kidney cancer.

The chain couples TRBV19 to TRBJ2-5; 12 bases map to TRBD2. With V trimmed by 5 bases and J by 4 bases, 17 bases remained unmatched. Looked up from germline, CDR1 is LNHDA and CDR2 is SQIVND (reference sequence). This CDR3 is built from 19 residues. The CDR3 coding sequence is TGTGCCAGTAGTGTGGAACTAGCGGGGGGAAGGGGGAAATTAGAGACCCAGTACTTC. This sequence encodes CASSVELAGGRGKLETQYF.

This chain uses TRBV28 with TRBJ1-1, with 8 nucleotides matching TRBD1. The CDR3 contains 17 residues. V shed 3 bases, J shed 0 bases, and the junction held 9 bases outside the gene matches. Germline V CDR1 and CDR2: MDHEN, SYDVKM. CDR3 bases: TGTGCCAGCAGTTTGTCCGGGACAGGCCGCATGAACACTGAAGCTTTCTTT. Translating it yields CASSLSGTGRMNTEAFF.

V and J are TRBV5-5 and TRBJ1-1; D gene unclear. Germline V gene lookup returns CDR1 SGHKS and CDR2 YYEKEE (reference sequence). V lost 0 bases to trimming and J lost 4 bases, with 10 bases between them. This CDR3 region has 14 residues. This CDR3 reads CASSLVFVGTEAFF. The CDR3 DNA reads as TGTGCCAGCAGCTTGGTTTTCGTTGGCACTGAAGCTTTCTTT.

This sequence joins TRBV10-3 and TRBJ2-7; D is perhaps TRBD2 (5 bases). The CDR3 is made up of 12 amino acids. V was cut by 3 bases and J by 6 bases, with 9 bases left in between. Germline assignment: CDR1 ENHRY and CDR2 SYGVKD. DNA of the CDR3: TGTGCCATCAGTGAAACACGGGGCGAGCAGTACTTC. It codes for CAISETRGEQYF.

The CDR3 reads CASRTTGRNTIYF. The DNA for the CDR3 is TGTGCCAGCAGGACTACAGGTCGAAACACCATATATTTT. The chain uses TRBV6-5 and TRBJ1-3; a possible D gene is TRBD1 (5 bases). The CDR3 loop spans 13 amino acids. V was clipped by 6 bases and J by 5 bases, with 11 bases between them. Germline lookup yields CDR1 MNHEY and CDR2 SVGAGI.

This clone is a singleton in its sample. The rearrangement links TRBV5-1 to TRBJ1-1; a possible D gene is TRBD1 (6 bases). Germline CDR1 is SGHRS and CDR2 is YFSETQ. The CDR3 has 13 residues. The V and J ends lost 1 base and 7 bases respectively, with 11 bases between them. For the CDR3, the DNA is TGCGCCAGCAGCTTGTATGGGGGGCTTGAAGCTTTCTTT. Translated, it gives CASSLYGGLEAFF. Looking up the rest from reference TRBV5-1 and TRBJ1-1 gives the full variable domain: KAGVTQTPRYLIKTRGQQVTLSCSPISGHRSVSWYQQTPGQGLQFLFEYFSETQRNKGNFPGRFSGRQFSNSRSEMNVSTLELGDSALYLCASSLYGGLEAFFGQGTRLTVV.

The chain joins TRBV25-1 to TRBJ1-1; 8 positions match TRBD1. V lost 3 bases and J lost 4; bases outside the gene matches: 7. Per the germline V gene, CDR1 is MGHDK and CDR2 is SYGVNS. This CDR3 has 15 residues. In DNA form, the CDR3 reads TGTGCCAGCAGTGAGATGGACAGGGTGGGCACTGAAGCTTTCTTT. This sequence encodes CASSEMDRVGTEAFF.

The chain has TRBV6-4 and TRBJ2-2; 8 nucleotides line up with TRBD1. Germline trimming cut 3 bases from V and 7 bases from J; bases unmatched to any gene: 7. CDR1 is MRHNA and CDR2 is SNTAGT in the germline V gene. The CDR3 totals 15 residues. CDR3 DNA sequence: TGTGCCAGCAGTGAAGTCCAGGGGGCTTACGGGGAGCTGTTTTTT. Encoded protein: CASSEVQGAYGELFF.

This chain joins TRBV5-1 and TRBJ2-1; D possibly uses TRBD1 or TRBD2 (5 bases each). The V end lost 4 bases, the J end lost 7 bases, and 12 bases lay between the germline ends. The CDR3 has 13 residues. Germline loops: CDR1 SGHRS, CDR2 YFSETQ. Here the CDR3 reads CASSIGTANEQFF. The CDR3, as DNA: TGCGCCAGCAGCATCGGGACGGCGAATGAGCAGTTCTTC. The whole variable domain, remainder taken from reference TRBV5-1 and TRBJ2-1, is KAGVTQTPRYLIKTRGQQVTLSCSPISGHRSVSWYQQTPGQGLQFLFEYFSETQRNKGNFPGRFSGRQFSNSRSEMNVSTLELGDSALYLCASSIGTANEQFFGPGTRLTVL.

The CDR3 loop reads CASSLDGDSQETQYF. CDR3 bases: TGTGCCAGCAGCTTAGACGGAGACAGCCAAGAGACCCAGTACTTC. The rearrangement uses TRBV11-2 and TRBJ2-5; weak D call: TRBD1 (5 bases). The ends were cut back, 0 bases at V and 1 base at J, with 9 bases in the middle. The CDR3 covers 15 residues. Germline CDR1 reads SGHAT; CDR2 reads FQNNGV.

V gene TRBV5-8 combines with J gene TRBJ1-5, with D possibly matching TRBD1 (5 bases). Looked up from germline, CDR1 is SGHTS and CDR2 is YDEGEE. This CDR3 contains 15 residues. Trimming cost V 0 bases and J 4 bases, with 11 bases left between them. The DNA of the CDR3 is TGTGCCAGCAGCTTGGCCATGGGGGGGAATCAGCCCCAGCATTTT. Amino acids: CASSLAMGGNQPQHF.

V and J are TRBV4-1 and TRBJ2-6, with D hard to call. V dropped 0 bases and J dropped 4 bases, with 13 bases sitting between them. The length of the CDR3 is 17 residues. Germline V gene sequence: CDR1 MGHRA, CDR2 YSYEKL. Written as DNA, the CDR3 is TGCGCCAGCAGCCAAGATGGGTCGCCGTACGGGGCCAACGTCCTGACTTTC. Encoded protein: CASSQDGSPYGANVLTF.

This clone ranks as medium-sized. This rearrangement joins TRBV9 to TRBJ1-1; a possible D gene is TRBD1 (5 bases). Trimming shortened V by 4 bases and J by 1 base, and 8 bases separated the two germline ends. The germline gives CDR1 SGDLS, CDR2 YYNGEE. The CDR3 has 13 residues. The DNA for the CDR3 is TGTGCCAGCAGCCTAACAGGGAACACTGAAGCTTTCTTT. Translation gives CASSLTGNTEAFF.

CDR3 bases: TGCGCCAGCAGCCCCGGATCATCCCTCGGGGAGACCCAGTACTTC. Translating gives CASSPGSSLGETQYF. The V call is TRBV5-1, the J call TRBJ2-5, with no clear D. V was trimmed by 4 bases and J by 5 bases, leaving 18 bases between them. The length of the CDR3 is 15 residues. Germline V gene sequence: CDR1 SGHRS, CDR2 YFSETQ.

This clone was counted between two and nine times. The chain carries TRBV7-2 and TRBJ2-7; perhaps TRBD1 as D (5 bases). Per germline, CDR1 SGHTA and CDR2 FQGNSA. The CDR3 has 13 residues. V was shortened by 4 bases and J by 4 bases, with 11 bases between the two germline ends. The CDR3 loop is CASSSGLRYEQYF. DNA for the CDR3: TGTGCCAGCAGCTCAGGGCTGAGGTACGAGCAGTACTTC.

The CDR3 coding sequence is TGTGCCAGCAGCCTAACCGGGGCCGAGAAAGCTTTCTTT. Protein product: CASSLTGAEKAFF. This sequence joins TRBV7-2 and TRBJ1-1; TRBD1 might be the D (5 bases). The length of the CDR3 is 13 residues. With 5 bases removed from V and 9 bases from J, the gap between germline ends came to 16 bases. Looked up from germline, CDR1 is SGHTA and CDR2 is FQGNSA.

The V call is TRBV5-8, the J call TRBJ1-1; unclear D gene. There are 19 residues in the CDR3. CDR1 and CDR2 from the germline V gene are SGHTS and YDEGEE. The V end was cut by 2 bases, the J end by 13 bases, with 36 bases between. The CDR3 DNA reads TGTGCCAGCAGCTTCGAGCCACTGGGTTGGGGTACGGAGTTAGGAGTGGGTTTCTTT. Its translation: CASSFEPLGWGTELGVGFF.

The gene calls are TRBV21-1 and TRBJ1-2; the table's D call TRBD1 went unverified against the DNA. TRBV21-1 is given as a pseudogene. CDR3 size: 14 residues. CDR3 residues: CASGRQGARNGYTF. Written as DNA, the CDR3 is TGTGCCAGCGGTCGACAGGGGGCGCGGAATGGCTACACCTTC.

The chain uses TRBV7-8 and TRBJ2-1, with TRBD2 matching over 8 bases. Trimming removed 6 bases from V and 3 bases from J; junction bases left unmatched: 16. Germline CDR1 is SGHVS and CDR2 is FQNEAQ. The CDR3 is 18 amino acids. CDR3 in amino acids: CASRPNIFRGGHYNEQFF. The CDR3 bases are TGTGCCAGCAGGCCTAATATATTCCGGGGGGGGCACTACAATGAGCAGTTCTTC.

The chain uses TRBV6-4 and TRBJ2-1, with D tentatively TRBD2 (6 bases). Germline CDR1 MRHNA, CDR2 SNTAGT. V dropped 2 bases and J dropped 7 bases, with 12 bases sitting between them. The CDR3 sequence is 14 residues long. CDR3 DNA: TGTGCCAGCAGTGACAGGGGAGGTCGGAATGAGCAGTTCTTC. Residues: CASSDRGGRNEQFF.

The CDR3 protein is CASSRAPETGELFF. The CDR3 DNA follows: TGTGCCAGCAGCCGCGCTCCGGAGACCGGGGAGCTGTTTTTT. The V call is TRBV11-3, the J call TRBJ2-2; no clear D. V shed 5 bases and J shed 5 bases, with 12 bases lying between them. The CDR3 length is 14 residues. Germline lookup yields CDR1 SGHNT and CDR2 YENEEA.

This clone was counted between two and nine times. This chain's CDR3 is CASRPGGSGNTIYF. Written as DNA, the CDR3 is TGTGCCAGCAGGCCGGGGGGTTCTGGAAACACCATATATTTT. The chain couples TRBV5-5 to TRBJ1-3; D may be TRBD1 (5 bases). Germline V gene sequence: CDR1 SGHKS, CDR2 YYEKEE (reference sequence). Trimming removed 5 bases at V and 1 base at J, with 10 bases between. The CDR3 consists of 14 residues.

Only one count was recorded for this clone. V and J are TRBV5-1 and TRBJ2-5; either TRBD1 or TRBD2 may supply D (6 bases each). Trimming pared 2 bases from V and 7 bases from J, leaving 15 bases between. CDR1 SGHRS and CDR2 YFSETQ come from the germline V gene. The CDR3 is made up of 14 amino acids. The CDR3 protein is CASSLQGLRGTQYF. The CDR3 region has the DNA TGCGCCAGCAGCTTACAGGGACTGAGGGGGACCCAGTACTTC.

The chain links TRBV5-6 to TRBJ2-7; D unresolved. Germline assignment: CDR1 SGHDT and CDR2 YYEEEE. The V and J ends lost 0 bases and 3 bases respectively, with 10 bases between them. This CDR3 region has 14 residues. CDR3 residues: CASSLGGRNYEQYF. CDR3 nucleotide sequence: TGTGCCAGCAGCTTGGGGGGAAGGAACTACGAGCAGTACTTC.

The chain links TRBV11-2 to TRBJ2-7, with a weak D call TRBD2 (7 bases). This CDR3 region has 17 residues. V was cut by 4 bases and J by 4 bases, with 23 bases left in between. Germline loops: CDR1 SGHAT, CDR2 FQNNGV. The CDR3 DNA reads as TGTGCCAGCAGCTCTAGGGGGGGTAGCGCCTGGGGTTACGAGCAGTACTTC. Translated, it gives CASSSRGGSAWGYEQYF.

This sequence joins TRBV15 and TRBJ2-5; TRBD2 matches 15 bases. CDR3 length: 18 amino acids. The germline V gene has CDR1 LNHNV and CDR2 YYDKDF (reference sequence). Trimming took 3 bases from V and 2 from J; bases not matched to a gene: 7. CDR3 in amino acids: CATSSPGLAGGPQETQYF. The CDR3 DNA is TGTGCCACCAGCAGTCCGGGACTAGCGGGGGGCCCACAAGAGACCCAGTACTTC.

This clone was detected only once. The chain joins TRBV12-5 to TRBJ2-6, with 10 positions matching TRBD1. V lost 6 bases to trimming and J lost 1 base; unmatched junction nucleotides: 9. There are 18 residues in the CDR3. CDR1 LGHNT and CDR2 FRNRAP come from the germline V gene. CDR3 residues: CASGLLTGGWSGANVLTF. The CDR3 DNA is TGTGCTAGTGGGCTCCTGACAGGGGGCTGGTCTGGGGCCAACGTCCTGACTTTC. The full variable domain, with the rest looked up from reference TRBV12-5 and TRBJ2-6, is DARVTQTPRHKVTEMGQEVTMRCQPILGHNTVFWYRQTMMQGLELLAYFRNRAPLDDSGMPKDRFSAEMPDATLATLKIQPSEPRDSAVYFCASGLLTGGWSGANVLTFGAGSRLTVL.

This rearrangement joins TRBV5-1 to TRBJ2-5; no firm D call. V lost 4 bases and J lost 3, with 16 bases in between. Germline loops: CDR1 SGHRS, CDR2 YFSETQ. The CDR3 is made up of 15 amino acids. CDR3 region: CASSKVIGLEETQYF. DNA for the CDR3: TGCGCCAGCAGCAAGGTCATCGGTTTAGAAGAGACCCAGTACTTC. The entire variable domain, with the rest obtained from reference TRBV5-1 and TRBJ2-5, is as follows: KAGVTQTPRYLIKTRGQQVTLSCSPISGHRSVSWYQQTPGQGLQFLFEYFSETQRNKGNFPGRFSGRQFSNSRSEMNVSTLELGDSALYLCASSKVIGLEETQYFGPGTRLLVL.

The V and J genes are TRBV27 and TRBJ2-7, with 8 bases fitting TRBD1. CDR1 is MNHEY and CDR2 is SMNVEV in the germline V gene (reference sequence). CDR3 length equals 15 residues. V was pared by 6 bases and J by 4 bases, with 11 bases of the junction left unmatched. The CDR3 loop is CASRTQGQGAYEQYF. The DNA of the CDR3 is TGTGCCAGCAGGACCCAGGGGCAGGGGGCTTACGAGCAGTACTTC.

The gene calls are TRBV18 and TRBJ2-1; maybe TRBD2 (6 bases). The CDR3 is 13 residues long. Trimming removed 3 bases from V and 7 bases from J, with 10 bases in between. CDR1 and CDR2 from the germline V gene are KGHSH and LQKENI. The CDR3 loop is CASSPEGWNEQFF. As DNA, the CDR3 is TGTGCCAGCTCACCGGAGGGGTGGAATGAGCAGTTCTTC.